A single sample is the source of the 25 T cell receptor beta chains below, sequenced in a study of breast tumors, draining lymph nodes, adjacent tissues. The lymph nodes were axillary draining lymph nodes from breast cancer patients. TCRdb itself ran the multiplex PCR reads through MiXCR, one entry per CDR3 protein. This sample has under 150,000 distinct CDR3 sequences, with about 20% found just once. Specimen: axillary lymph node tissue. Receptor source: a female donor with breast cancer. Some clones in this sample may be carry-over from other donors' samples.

The CDR3 loop reads CASRGLAGGQGETQYF. The CDR3 DNA follows: TGTGCCAGCCGCGGACTAGCGGGAGGGCAGGGTGAGACCCAGTACTTC. V is TRBV28 and J is TRBJ2-5; the match to TRBD2 covers 15 bases. CDR3 size: 16 residues. Per germline, CDR1 MDHEN and CDR2 SYDVKM. J gave up 5 bases and V 8 bases, and 9 bases lay outside the gene matches. Complete variable domain (other parts from reference TRBV28 and TRBJ2-5): DVKVTQSSRYLVKRTGEKVFLECVQDMDHENMFWYRQDPGLGLRLIYFSYDVKMKEKGDIPEGYSVSREKKERFSLILESASTNQTSMYLCASRGLAGGQGETQYFGPGTRLLVL.

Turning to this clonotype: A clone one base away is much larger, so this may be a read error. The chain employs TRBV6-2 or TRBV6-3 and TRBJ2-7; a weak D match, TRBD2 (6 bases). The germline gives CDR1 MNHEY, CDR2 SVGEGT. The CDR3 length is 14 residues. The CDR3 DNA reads TGTGCCAGCACCGGGATTAGCGGACCCTACGGGCAGTACTTC. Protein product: CASTGISGPYGQYF.

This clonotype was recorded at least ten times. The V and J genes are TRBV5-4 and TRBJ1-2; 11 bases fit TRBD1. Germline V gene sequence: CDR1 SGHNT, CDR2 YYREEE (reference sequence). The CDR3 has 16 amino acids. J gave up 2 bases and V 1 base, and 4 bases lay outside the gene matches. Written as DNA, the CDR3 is TGTGCCAGCAGCTTGAGGACAGGGGGCACCAACTATGGCTACACCTTC. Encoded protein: CASSLRTGGTNYGYTF.

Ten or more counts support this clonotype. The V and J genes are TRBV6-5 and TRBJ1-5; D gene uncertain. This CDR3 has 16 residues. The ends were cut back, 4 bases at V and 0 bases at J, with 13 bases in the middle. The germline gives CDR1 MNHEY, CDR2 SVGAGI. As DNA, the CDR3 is TGTGCCAGCAGTTCGGGCAGACCATATAGCAATCAGCCCCAGCATTTT. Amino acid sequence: CASSSGRPYSNQPQHF.

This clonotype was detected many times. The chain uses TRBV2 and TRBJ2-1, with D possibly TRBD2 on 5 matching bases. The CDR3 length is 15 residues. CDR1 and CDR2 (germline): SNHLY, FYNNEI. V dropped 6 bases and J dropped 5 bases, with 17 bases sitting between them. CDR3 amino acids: CASSPGPGNDNEQFF. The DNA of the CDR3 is TGTGCCAGCAGCCCGGGTCCCGGGAACGACAATGAGCAGTTCTTC. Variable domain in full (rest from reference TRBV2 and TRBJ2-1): EPEVTQTPSHQVTQMGQEVILRCVPISNHLYFYWYRQILGQKVEFLVSFYNNEISEKSEIFDDQFSVERPDGSNFTLKIRSTKLEDSAMYFCASSPGPGNDNEQFFGPGTRLTVL.

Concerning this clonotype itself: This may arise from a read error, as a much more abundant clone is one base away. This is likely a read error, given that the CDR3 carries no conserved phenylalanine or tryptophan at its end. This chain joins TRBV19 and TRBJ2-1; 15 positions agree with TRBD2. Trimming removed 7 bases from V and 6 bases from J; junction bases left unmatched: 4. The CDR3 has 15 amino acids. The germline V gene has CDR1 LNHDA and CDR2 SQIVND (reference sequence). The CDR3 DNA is TGTGCCAGTACTTGGACTAGCGGGAGGGTCAATGAGCAGTTCTCC. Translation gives CASTWTSGRVNEQFS.

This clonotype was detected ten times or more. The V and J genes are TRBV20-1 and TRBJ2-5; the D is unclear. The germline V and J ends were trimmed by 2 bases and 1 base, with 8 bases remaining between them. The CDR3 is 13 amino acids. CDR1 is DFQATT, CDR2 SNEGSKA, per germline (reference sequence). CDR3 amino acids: CSARLGGQETQYF. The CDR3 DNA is TGCAGTGCTAGACTGGGTGGCCAAGAGACCCAGTACTTC.

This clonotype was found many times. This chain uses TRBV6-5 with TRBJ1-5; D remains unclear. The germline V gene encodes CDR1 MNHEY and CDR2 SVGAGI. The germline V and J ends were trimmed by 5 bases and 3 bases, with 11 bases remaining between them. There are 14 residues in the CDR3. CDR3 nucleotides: TGTGCCAGCAGTGGATTGGGAATCAATCAGCCCCAGCATTTT. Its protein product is CASSGLGINQPQHF.

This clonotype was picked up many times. The CDR3 DNA is TGTGCCAGCAGCTTAGCAGGACAGGCTTTTGGATCACCCCTCCACTTT. As protein: CASSLAGQAFGSPLHF. This chain connects TRBV7-9 to TRBJ1-6; TRBD1 agrees at 7 bases. This CDR3 comprises 16 residues. Trimming removed 0 bases from V and 10 bases from J; junction bases left unmatched: 9. Germline CDR1 and CDR2: SEHNR and FQNEAQ (reference sequence).

The CDR3 reads CSVDRDKDQEVTQYF. CDR3 coding DNA: TGCAGCGTTGACCGGGACAAGGACCAAGAGGTGACCCAGTACTTC. The chain combines TRBV29-1 with TRBJ2-5; D might be TRBD1 (6 bases). The CDR3 runs 15 residues. Per germline, CDR1 SQVTM and CDR2 ANQGSEA. Trimming removed 3 bases from V and 7 bases from J, with 21 bases in between.

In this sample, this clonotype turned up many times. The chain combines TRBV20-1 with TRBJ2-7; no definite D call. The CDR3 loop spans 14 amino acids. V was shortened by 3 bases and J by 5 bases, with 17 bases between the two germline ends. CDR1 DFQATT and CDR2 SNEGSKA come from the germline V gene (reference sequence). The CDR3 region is CSASPGNRVDEQYF. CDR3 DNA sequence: TGCAGTGCTAGTCCCGGTAATAGGGTGGACGAGCAGTACTTC.

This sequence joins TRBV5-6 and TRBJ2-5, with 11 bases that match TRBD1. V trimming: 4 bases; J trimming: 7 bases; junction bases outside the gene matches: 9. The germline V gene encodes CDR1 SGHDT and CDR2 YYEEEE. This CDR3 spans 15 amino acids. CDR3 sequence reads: CASSADRGPGGTQYF. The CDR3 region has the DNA TGTGCCAGCAGCGCGGACAGGGGGCCCGGAGGGACCCAGTACTTC.

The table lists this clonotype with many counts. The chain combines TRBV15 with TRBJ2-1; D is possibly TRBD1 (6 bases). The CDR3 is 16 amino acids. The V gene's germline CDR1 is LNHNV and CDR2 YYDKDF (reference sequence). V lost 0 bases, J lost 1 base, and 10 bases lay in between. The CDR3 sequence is CATSRDLGGSYNEQFF. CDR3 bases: TGTGCCACCAGCAGAGATCTAGGGGGATCCTACAATGAGCAGTTCTTC.

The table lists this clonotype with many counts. The CDR3 DNA sequence: TGTGCCACCAGCAGAGCCCGACTACCGTCCGCAGATACGCAGTATTTT. This gives the protein CATSRARLPSADTQYF. V gene TRBV15 combines with J gene TRBJ2-3, with D tentatively TRBD2 (5 bases). V dropped 1 base and J dropped 4 bases, with 15 bases sitting between them. Germline V gene data show CDR1 as LNHNV and CDR2 as YYDKDF (reference sequence). The CDR3 sequence is 16 residues long.

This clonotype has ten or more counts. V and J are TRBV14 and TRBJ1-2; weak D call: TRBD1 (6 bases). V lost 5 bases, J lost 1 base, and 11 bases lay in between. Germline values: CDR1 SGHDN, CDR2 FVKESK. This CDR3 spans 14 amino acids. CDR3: CASSGGASNYGYTF. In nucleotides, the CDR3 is TGTGCCAGCAGCGGGGGGGCCAGTAACTATGGCTACACCTTC. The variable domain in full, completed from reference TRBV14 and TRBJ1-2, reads EAGVTQFPSHSVIEKGQTVTLRCDPISGHDNLYWYRRVMGKEIKFLLHFVKESKQDESGMPNNRFLAERTGGTYSTLKVQPAELEDSGVYFCASSGGASNYGYTFGSGTRLTVV.

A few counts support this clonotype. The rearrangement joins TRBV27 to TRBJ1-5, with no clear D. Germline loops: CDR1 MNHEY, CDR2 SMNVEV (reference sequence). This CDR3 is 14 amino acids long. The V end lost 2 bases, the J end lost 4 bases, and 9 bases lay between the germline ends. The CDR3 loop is CASSLGSENQPQHF. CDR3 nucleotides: TGTGCCAGCAGTTTAGGGTCGGAGAATCAGCCCCAGCATTTT.

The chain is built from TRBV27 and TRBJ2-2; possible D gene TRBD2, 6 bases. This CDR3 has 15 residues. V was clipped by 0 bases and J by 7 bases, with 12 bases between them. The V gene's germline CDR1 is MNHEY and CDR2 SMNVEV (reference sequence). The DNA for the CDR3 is TGTGCCAGCAGTTTATCAGGAGGGGCGGGCGGGGAGCTGTTTTTT. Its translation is CASSLSGGAGGELFF.

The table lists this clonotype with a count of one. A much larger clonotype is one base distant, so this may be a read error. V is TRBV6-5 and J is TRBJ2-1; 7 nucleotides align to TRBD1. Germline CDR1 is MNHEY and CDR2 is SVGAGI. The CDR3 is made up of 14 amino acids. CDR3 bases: TGTGCCAGCAGGCCGGGACAGTTCTACAATAAGCAGTTCTTC. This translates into CASRPGQFYNKQFF.

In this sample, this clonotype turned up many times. The CDR3 reads CSAAGTENTGELFF. The CDR3 nucleotides read TGCAGTGCCGCCGGGACCGAGAACACCGGGGAGCTGTTTTTT. The genes are TRBV20-1 and TRBJ2-2; D tentatively reads TRBD1 or TRBD2 (5 bases each). Looked up from germline, CDR1 is DFQATT and CDR2 is SNEGSKA (reference sequence). CDR3 length: 14 residues. Trimming removed 6 bases at V and 1 base at J, with 12 bases between.

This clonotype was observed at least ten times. The CDR3 nucleotides are TGCAGTGCTAGAGCGGCCTTGTGGGAGGGCGTAAAGTACAATGAGCAGTTCTTC. Protein: CSARAALWEGVKYNEQFF. The chain carries TRBV20-1 and TRBJ2-1, with 7 positions matching TRBD2. V gave up 1 base and J gave up 4 bases; unmatched junction bases: 16. The germline V gene encodes CDR1 DFQATT and CDR2 SNEGSKA (reference sequence). The CDR3 runs to 18 residues.

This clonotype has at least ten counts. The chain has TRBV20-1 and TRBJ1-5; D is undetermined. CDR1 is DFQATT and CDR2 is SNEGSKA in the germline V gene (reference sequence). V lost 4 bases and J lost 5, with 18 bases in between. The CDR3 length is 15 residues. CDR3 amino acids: CSATLGNGEYQPQHF. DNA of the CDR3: TGCAGTGCTACGTTGGGTAACGGGGAATATCAGCCCCAGCATTTT.

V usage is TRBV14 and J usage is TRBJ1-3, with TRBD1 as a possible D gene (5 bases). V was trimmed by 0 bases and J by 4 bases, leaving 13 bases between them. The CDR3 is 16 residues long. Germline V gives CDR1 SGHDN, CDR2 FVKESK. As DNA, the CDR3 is TGTGCCAGCAGCCAAGATCTTGGGGGGTTCGGAAACACCATATATTTT. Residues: CASSQDLGGFGNTIYF.

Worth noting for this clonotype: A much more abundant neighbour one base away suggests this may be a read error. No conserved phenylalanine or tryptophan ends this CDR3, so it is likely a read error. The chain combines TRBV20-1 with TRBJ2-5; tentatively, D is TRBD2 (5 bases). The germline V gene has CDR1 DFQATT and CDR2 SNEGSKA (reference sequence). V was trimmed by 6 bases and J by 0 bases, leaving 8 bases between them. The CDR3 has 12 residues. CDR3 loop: CSAKRYQETQYL. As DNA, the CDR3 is TGCAGTGCAAAGCGGTACCAAGAGACCCAGTACCTC.

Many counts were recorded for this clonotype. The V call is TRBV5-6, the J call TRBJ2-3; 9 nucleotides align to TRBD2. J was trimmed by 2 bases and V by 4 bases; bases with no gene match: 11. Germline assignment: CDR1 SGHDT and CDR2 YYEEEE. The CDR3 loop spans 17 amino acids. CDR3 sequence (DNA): TGTGCCAGCAGCCCCTGGGCTAGCGGGGCGAACACAGATACGCAGTATTTT. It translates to CASSPWASGANTDTQYF.

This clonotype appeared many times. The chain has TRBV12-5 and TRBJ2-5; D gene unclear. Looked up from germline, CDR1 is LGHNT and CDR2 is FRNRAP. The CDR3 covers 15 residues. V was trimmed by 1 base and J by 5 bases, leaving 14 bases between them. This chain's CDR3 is CASGLGQTERETQYF. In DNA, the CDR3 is TGTGCTAGTGGTTTGGGCCAGACGGAACGGGAGACCCAGTACTTC.